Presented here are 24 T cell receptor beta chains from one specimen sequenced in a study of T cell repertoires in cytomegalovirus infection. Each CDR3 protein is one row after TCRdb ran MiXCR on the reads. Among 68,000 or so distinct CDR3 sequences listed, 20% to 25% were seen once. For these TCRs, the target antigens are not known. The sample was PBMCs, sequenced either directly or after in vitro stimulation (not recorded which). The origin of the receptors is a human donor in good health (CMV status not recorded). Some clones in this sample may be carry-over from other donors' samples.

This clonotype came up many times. The DNA of the CDR3 is TGTGCCAGCAGCTTATTGGCAGGCAACACTGAAGCTTTCTTT. This translates into CASSLLAGNTEAFF. The V and J genes are TRBV7-2 and TRBJ1-1; D is ambiguous. The germline V gene encodes CDR1 SGHTA and CDR2 FQGNSA. This CDR3 has 14 residues. The V and J ends lost 2 bases and 2 bases respectively, with 9 bases between them.

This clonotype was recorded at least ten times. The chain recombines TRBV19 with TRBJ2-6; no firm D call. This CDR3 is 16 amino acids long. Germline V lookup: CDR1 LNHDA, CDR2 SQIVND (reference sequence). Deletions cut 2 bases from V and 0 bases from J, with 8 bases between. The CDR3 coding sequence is TGTGCCAGTAGTATACTTCGTGGCTCTGGGGCCAACGTCCTGACTTTC. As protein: CASSILRGSGANVLTF.

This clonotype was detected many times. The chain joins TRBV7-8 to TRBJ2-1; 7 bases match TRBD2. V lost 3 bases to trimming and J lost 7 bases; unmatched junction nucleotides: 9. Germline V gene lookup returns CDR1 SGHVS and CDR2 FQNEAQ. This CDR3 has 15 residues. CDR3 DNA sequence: TGTGCCAGCAGCTTGTGGCGGGAGTTTAAGAATGAGCAGTTCTTC. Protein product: CASSLWREFKNEQFF.

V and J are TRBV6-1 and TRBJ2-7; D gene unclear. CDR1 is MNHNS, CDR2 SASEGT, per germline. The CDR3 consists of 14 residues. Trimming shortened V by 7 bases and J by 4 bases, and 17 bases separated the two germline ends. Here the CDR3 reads CASTPWLRLYEQYV. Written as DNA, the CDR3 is TGTGCCAGCACCCCCTGGCTCAGGTTGTACGAGCAGTACGTC.

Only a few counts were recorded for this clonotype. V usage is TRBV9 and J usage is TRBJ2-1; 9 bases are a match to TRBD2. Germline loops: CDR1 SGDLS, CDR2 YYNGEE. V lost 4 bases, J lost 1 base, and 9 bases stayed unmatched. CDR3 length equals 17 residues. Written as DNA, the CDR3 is TGTGCCAGCAGCCCACATAGCGGGAGCCGGTCCTACAATGAGCAGTTCTTC. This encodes CASSPHSGSRSYNEQFF.

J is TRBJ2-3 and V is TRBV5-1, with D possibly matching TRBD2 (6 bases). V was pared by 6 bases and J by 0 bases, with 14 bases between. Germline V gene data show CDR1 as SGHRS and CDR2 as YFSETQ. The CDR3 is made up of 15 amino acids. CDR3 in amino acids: CASTLSGESTDTQYF. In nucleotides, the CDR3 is TGCGCCAGCACCCTTAGCGGAGAAAGCACAGATACGCAGTATTTT. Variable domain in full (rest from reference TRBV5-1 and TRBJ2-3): KAGVTQTPRYLIKTRGQQVTLSCSPISGHRSVSWYQQTPGQGLQFLFEYFSETQRNKGNFPGRFSGRQFSNSRSEMNVSTLELGDSALYLCASTLSGESTDTQYFGPGTRLTVL.

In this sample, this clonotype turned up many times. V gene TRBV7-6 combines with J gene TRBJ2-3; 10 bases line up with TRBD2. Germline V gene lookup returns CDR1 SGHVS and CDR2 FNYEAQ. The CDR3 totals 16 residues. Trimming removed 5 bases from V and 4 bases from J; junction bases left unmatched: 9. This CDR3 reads CASSVSSGRIADTQYF. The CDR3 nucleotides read TGTGCCAGCAGCGTATCTAGCGGGAGAATAGCAGATACGCAGTATTTT.

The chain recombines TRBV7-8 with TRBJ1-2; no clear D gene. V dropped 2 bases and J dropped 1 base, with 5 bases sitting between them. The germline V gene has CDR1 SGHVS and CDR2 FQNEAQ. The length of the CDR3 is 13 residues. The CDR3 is CASSLQNNYGYTF. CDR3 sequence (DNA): TGTGCCAGCAGCTTACAAAATAACTATGGCTACACCTTC.

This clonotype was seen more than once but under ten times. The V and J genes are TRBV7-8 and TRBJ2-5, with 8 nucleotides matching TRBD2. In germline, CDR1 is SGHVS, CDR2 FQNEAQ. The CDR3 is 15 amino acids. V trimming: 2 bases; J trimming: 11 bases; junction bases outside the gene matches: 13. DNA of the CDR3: TGTGCCAGCAGCTTAACGCGGACTAGCAGCCGTAAGCAGTACTTC. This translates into CASSLTRTSSRKQYF.

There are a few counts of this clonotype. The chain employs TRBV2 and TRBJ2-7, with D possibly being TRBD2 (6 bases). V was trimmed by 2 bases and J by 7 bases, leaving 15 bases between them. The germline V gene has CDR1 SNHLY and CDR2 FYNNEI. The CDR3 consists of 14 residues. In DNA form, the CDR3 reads TGTGCCAGCAGTGAAAAGCGGGTCAGGGAGGAGCAGTACTTC. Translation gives CASSEKRVREEQYF.

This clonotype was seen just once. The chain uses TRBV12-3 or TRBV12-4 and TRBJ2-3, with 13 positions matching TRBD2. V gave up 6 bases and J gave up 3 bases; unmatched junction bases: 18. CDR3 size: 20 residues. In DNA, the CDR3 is TGTGCCAGCAGCCCGCCCGGACTAGCGGGAGATTGGATTACTACAGATACGCAGTATTTT. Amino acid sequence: CASSPPGLAGDWITTDTQYF.

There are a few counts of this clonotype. The CDR3 loop is CASSIELGQTQYF. CDR3 in DNA: TGTGCCAGTAGTATAGAACTGGGCCAGACCCAGTACTTC. The chain has TRBV19 and TRBJ2-5; D is undetermined. This CDR3 comprises 13 residues. The germline V and J ends were trimmed by 0 bases and 6 bases, with 8 bases remaining between them. Looked up from germline, CDR1 is LNHDA and CDR2 is SQIVND (reference sequence).

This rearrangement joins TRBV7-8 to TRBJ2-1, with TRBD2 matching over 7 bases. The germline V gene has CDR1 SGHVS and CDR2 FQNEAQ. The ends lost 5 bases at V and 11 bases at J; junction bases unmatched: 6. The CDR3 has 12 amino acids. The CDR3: CASSHRGEQQFF. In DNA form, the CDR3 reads TGTGCCAGCAGCCACCGGGGGGAGCAGCAGTTCTTC. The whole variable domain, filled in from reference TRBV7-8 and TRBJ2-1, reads GAGVSQSPRYKVAKRGQDVALRCDPISGHVSLFWYQQALGQGPEFLTYFQNEAQLDKSGLPSDRFFAERPEGSVSTLKIQRTQQEDSAVYLCASSHRGEQQFFGPGTRLTVL.

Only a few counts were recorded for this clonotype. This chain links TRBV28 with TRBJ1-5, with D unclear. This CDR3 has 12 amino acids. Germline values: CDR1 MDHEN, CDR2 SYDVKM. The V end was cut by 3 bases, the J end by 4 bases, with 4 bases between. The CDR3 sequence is CASSLRNQPQHF. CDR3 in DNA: TGTGCCAGCAGTTTGAGGAATCAGCCCCAGCATTTT.

For the CDR3, the DNA is TGTGCCAGTAGTACCCGTCGTTTAACGGGGGCCCATAATTCACCCCTCCACTTT. Translating gives CASSTRRLTGAHNSPLHF. The chain recombines TRBV19 with TRBJ1-6, with D possibly being TRBD1 (6 bases). Per germline, CDR1 LNHDA and CDR2 SQIVND (reference sequence). V lost 4 bases to trimming and J lost 5 bases, with 21 bases between them. This CDR3 contains 18 residues.

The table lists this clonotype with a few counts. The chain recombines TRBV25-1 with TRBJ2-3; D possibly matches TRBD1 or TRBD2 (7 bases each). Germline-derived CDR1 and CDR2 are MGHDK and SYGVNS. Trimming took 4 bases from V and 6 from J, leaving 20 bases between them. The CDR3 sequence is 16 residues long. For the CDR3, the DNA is TGTGCCAGCAGTGGGCAGGGGGGGTCAGTTACGGATACGCAGTATTTT. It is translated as CASSGQGGSVTDTQYF.

In nucleotides, the CDR3 is TGTGCCAGTAGTATTGAGAAGGGGTCACCCCTCCACTTT. It yields the protein CASSIEKGSPLHF. This chain connects TRBV19 to TRBJ1-6; possible D gene TRBD1, 5 bases. This CDR3 spans 13 amino acids. Germline CDR1 is LNHDA and CDR2 is SQIVND (reference sequence). The V and J ends lost 3 bases and 10 bases respectively, with 10 bases between them.

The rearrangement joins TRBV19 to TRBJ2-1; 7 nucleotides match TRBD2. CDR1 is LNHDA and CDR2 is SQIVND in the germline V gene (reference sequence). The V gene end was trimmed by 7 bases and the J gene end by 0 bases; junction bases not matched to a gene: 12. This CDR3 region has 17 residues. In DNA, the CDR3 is TGTGCCAGTACGGGGTGGGCTAGCGGCGACTCCTACAATGAGCAGTTCTTC. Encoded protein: CASTGWASGDSYNEQFF.

This CDR3 reads CASSLANGRDAEETQYF. The CDR3 DNA is TGTGCCAGCAGCTTAGCGAATGGGCGGGACGCAGAAGAGACCCAGTACTTC. The chain joins TRBV11-1 to TRBJ2-5, with TRBD2 as a possible D gene (6 bases). V lost 0 bases and J lost 3, with 17 bases in between. Per the germline V gene, CDR1 is SGHAT and CDR2 is FQDESV (reference sequence). This CDR3 is 17 amino acids long.

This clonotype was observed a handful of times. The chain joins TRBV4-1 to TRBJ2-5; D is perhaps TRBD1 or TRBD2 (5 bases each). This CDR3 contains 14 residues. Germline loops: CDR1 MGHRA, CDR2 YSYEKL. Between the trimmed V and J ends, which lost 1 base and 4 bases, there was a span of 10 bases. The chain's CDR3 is CASSQGEGPETQYF. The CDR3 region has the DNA TGCGCCAGCAGCCAAGGAGAGGGACCAGAGACCCAGTACTTC.

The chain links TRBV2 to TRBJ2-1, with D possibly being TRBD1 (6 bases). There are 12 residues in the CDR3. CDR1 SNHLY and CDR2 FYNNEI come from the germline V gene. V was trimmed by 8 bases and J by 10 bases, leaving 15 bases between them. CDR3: CASGQRVGEQFF. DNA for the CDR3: TGTGCCAGCGGACAGAGAGTTGGGGAGCAGTTCTTC.

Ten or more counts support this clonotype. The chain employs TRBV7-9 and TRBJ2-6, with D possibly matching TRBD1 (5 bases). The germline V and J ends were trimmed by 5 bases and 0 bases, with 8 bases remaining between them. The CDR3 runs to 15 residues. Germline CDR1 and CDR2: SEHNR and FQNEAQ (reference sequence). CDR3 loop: CASSQTVSGANVLTF. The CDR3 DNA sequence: TGTGCCAGCAGCCAGACAGTCTCTGGGGCCAACGTCCTGACTTTC.

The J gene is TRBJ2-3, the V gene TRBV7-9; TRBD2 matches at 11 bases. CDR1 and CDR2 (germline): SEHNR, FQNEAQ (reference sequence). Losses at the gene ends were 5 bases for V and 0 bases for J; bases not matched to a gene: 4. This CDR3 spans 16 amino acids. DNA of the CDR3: TGTGCCAGCAGCAGGAGGACTAGCGGGAGCACAGATACGCAGTATTTT. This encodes CASSRRTSGSTDTQYF.

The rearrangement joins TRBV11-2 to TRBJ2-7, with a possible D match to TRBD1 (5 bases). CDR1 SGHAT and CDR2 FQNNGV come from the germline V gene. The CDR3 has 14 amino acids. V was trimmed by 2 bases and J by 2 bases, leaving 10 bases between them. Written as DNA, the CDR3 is TGTGCCAGCAGCTTAACCCAGGGCCCCTACGAGCAGTACGTC. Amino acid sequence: CASSLTQGPYEQYV.